The present T cell receptor (beta chain) was sequenced within a study of regulatory T cells in long-lasting Graves disease. Both iRepertoire HTBI primers and Arm-PCR of CDR3 regions were used to build the TCR beta libraries. TCRdb analysed the multiplex PCR reads with MiXCR anew, one entry per CDR3 protein. The table shows under 500,000 distinct CDR3 sequences, with less than 25% occurring only once. Concerning this clonotype: The antigen remains unidentified.

Indicated time point: persistent/refractory GD, antithyroid drugs over 5 years with positive TRAb. Scientists built the TCR library using RNA that was extracted from PBMCs. Diagnosis followed American Thyroid Association guidelines for Graves' disease. Whole-study findings and limits: The study found lower TCR diversity in persistent Graves' patients than in newly diagnosed ones.

V lost 3 bases, J lost 4 bases, and 18 bases lay in between. Per the germline V gene, CDR1 is SQVTM and CDR2 is ANQGSEA. The CDR3 covers 15 residues. Sequenced here: peripheral blood mononuclear cells (PBMCs), sampled when the disease was refractory, from a patient treated with antithyroid drugs. The receptor comes from a female donor with Graves disease. This chain connects TRBV29-1 to TRBJ1-1; D is perhaps TRBD1 (5 bases). In nucleotides, the CDR3 is TGCAGCGTTGAGGGTCGGGACTCCGCGGGCACTGAAGCTTTCTTT. Its translation is CSVEGRDSAGTEAFF.